The source of this T cell receptor beta chain is a study of shared clonotypes between healthy human individuals. Study overall: Donors had three CD4 naive, three CD4 memory, two CD8 naive and one CD8 memory plate apiece.

The method was immunoSEQ multiplex PCR; TCRdb's version includes in-frame clones alone and lacks a portion of them. Of a few million clones in the sample, just over 90% were seen once. Points from the study as a whole: For naive CD4 cells, roughly 4.8% of clonotypes were shared across a handful of donors. Sequencing depth was predicted to influence how clonotypes are shared among donors.

The CDR3 consists of 13 residues. Between the trimmed V and J ends, which lost 3 bases and 8 bases, there was a span of 11 bases. Germline V gene data show CDR1 as MNHNY and CDR2 as SVGAGI (reference sequence). In the case of this clone: Its antigen is currently unknown.

Material: naive CD4+ T cells from PBMCs. Subset here: CD45RA+ positively selected. The rearrangement joins TRBV6-6 to TRBJ1-5; D gene uncertain. This receptor was identified in a man aged 18 to 29 in good health. Some clones in this sample may be carry-over from other donors' samples. CDR3 sequence reads: CASSYGRHEPQHF. The CDR3, as DNA: TGTGCCAGCAGTTATGGACGGCACGAGCCCCAGCATTTT.